A single sample is the source of the 20 T cell receptor beta chains below, sequenced in a study of PD-1 blockade in classical Hodgkin lymphoma. Measured with immunoSEQ multiplex PCR; TCRdb has only the in-frame clones, and not every one. The profile shows tens of thousands of clones, 90% of them singletons. Patients all relapsed after autologous stem cell transplantation, and there was variation in brentuximab vedotin exposure. Magnetic negative selection of thawed PBMCs was the method by which CD4+ T cells were purified. This specimen consisted of CD4+ T cells from blood, obtained at baseline. The source is a human donor with classical Hodgkin lymphoma.

The chain uses TRBV18 and TRBJ2-1, with D perhaps given as TRBD1 or TRBD2 (5 bases each). CDR1 is KGHSH and CDR2 is LQKENI in the germline V gene. With 1 base removed from V and 10 bases from J, the gap between germline ends came to 8 bases. The CDR3 runs 12 residues. CDR3 in amino acids: CASSPLGVEQFF. For the CDR3, the DNA is TGTGCCAGCTCACCACTGGGGGTGGAGCAGTTCTTC.

The chain couples TRBV28 to TRBJ1-3; TRBD1 matches at 10 bases. The CDR3 loop spans 15 amino acids. V dropped 6 bases and J dropped 0; count of bases not matched to a gene: 2. Germline lookup yields CDR1 MDHEN and CDR2 SYDVKM. CDR3 in DNA: TGTGCCAGCAGGGGACAGGGGAGCTCTGGAAACACCATATATTTT. It translates to CASRGQGSSGNTIYF.

The chain uses TRBV4-1 and TRBJ2-1; 9 positions match TRBD2. V was pared by 4 bases and J by 10 bases, with 20 bases of the junction left unmatched. The CDR3 is 18 amino acids. CDR1 MGHRA and CDR2 YSYEKL come from the germline V gene. CDR3 in amino acids: CASSLWTGREGQILEQFF. CDR3 DNA sequence: TGCGCCAGCAGCCTATGGACTGGGCGGGAGGGCCAGATTCTGGAGCAGTTCTTC.

The CDR3 DNA reads TGTGCCAGCTCGCTTAAGGGAACGAACACTGAAGCTTTCTTT. As protein: CASSLKGTNTEAFF. The chain links TRBV18 to TRBJ1-1; D remains unclear. The CDR3 has 14 amino acids. Trimming shortened V by 6 bases and J by 1 base, and 12 bases separated the two germline ends. Germline CDR1 KGHSH, CDR2 LQKENI.

V usage is TRBV12-5 and J usage is TRBJ1-6, with D possibly being TRBD1 (5 bases). Trimming removed 0 bases from V and 9 bases from J, with 6 bases in between. CDR1 LGHNT and CDR2 FRNRAP come from the germline V gene. The CDR3 totals 13 residues. The CDR3 region is CASGLVRASPLHF. Written as DNA, the CDR3 is TGTGCTAGTGGTTTGGTCAGGGCTTCACCCCTCCACTTT.

The chain recombines TRBV6-5 with TRBJ1-5; the D is unclear. The CDR3 has 15 residues. V gave up 0 bases and J gave up 6 bases, with 12 bases separating them. CDR1 and CDR2 from the germline V gene are MNHEY and SVGAGI. The CDR3 nucleotides are TGTGCCAGCAGTTACTCTGGGTCAAACCCTCAGCCCCAGCATTTT. Its translation: CASSYSGSNPQPQHF.

The chain is built from TRBV7-8 and TRBJ2-1, with 10 bases fitting TRBD2. J was trimmed by 7 bases and V by 4 bases; bases with no gene match: 16. The CDR3 covers 18 residues. Germline V gene sequence: CDR1 SGHVS, CDR2 FQNEAQ. The CDR3 bases are TGTGCCAGCAGCTCTATTCGCCTAGCGGGAGCATCAATGAATGAGCAGTTCTTC. Translating it yields CASSSIRLAGASMNEQFF.

The rearrangement uses TRBV7-9 and TRBJ2-7, with D maybe TRBD1 (6 bases). V was cut by 5 bases and J by 2 bases, with 25 bases left in between. This CDR3 has 18 residues. Per the germline V gene, CDR1 is SEHNR and CDR2 is FQNEAQ (reference sequence). CDR3 coding DNA: TGTGCCAGCAGCGTTAATATCAGGGTAGGACAGCCTCCCTACGAGCAGTACTTC. It codes for CASSVNIRVGQPPYEQYF. The entire variable domain, with the rest obtained from reference TRBV7-9 and TRBJ2-7, is as follows: DTGVSQNPRHKITKRGQNVTFRCDPISEHNRLYWYRQTLGQGPEFLTYFQNEAQLEKSRLLSDRFSAERPKGSFSTLEIQRTEQGDSAMYLCASSVNIRVGQPPYEQYFGPGTRLTVT.

The V and J genes are TRBV28 and TRBJ2-3, with D possibly called TRBD1 or TRBD2 (5 bases each). The CDR3 covers 15 residues. The V gene's germline CDR1 is MDHEN and CDR2 SYDVKM. The V end was cut by 5 bases, the J end by 0 bases, with 12 bases between. The CDR3 DNA follows: TGTGCCAGCAGTCTGGGGGACGGGAGCACAGATACGCAGTATTTT. Translation gives CASSLGDGSTDTQYF.

The chain combines TRBV10-2 with TRBJ1-1; 8 nucleotides align to TRBD1. The CDR3 is made up of 15 amino acids. Trimming took 3 bases from V and 1 from J; bases not matched to a gene: 4. CDR1 and CDR2 from the germline V gene are WSHSY and SAAADI. CDR3: CASSDRGRGNTEAFF. The CDR3 nucleotides read TGCGCCAGCAGTGACAGGGGGCGTGGGAACACTGAAGCTTTCTTT.

The rearrangement links TRBV6-4 to TRBJ2-3; 9 bases agree with TRBD2. The CDR3 is 18 residues long. V was pared by 5 bases and J by 4 bases, with 16 bases of the junction left unmatched. CDR1 is MRHNA and CDR2 is SNTAGT in the germline V gene. The chain's CDR3 is CASSQRREGRAPPDTQYF. In DNA, the CDR3 is TGTGCCAGCAGTCAAAGGCGGGAGGGCCGTGCCCCCCCAGATACGCAGTATTTT.

The chain uses TRBV30 and TRBJ2-7, with a tentative D call TRBD2 (6 bases). In germline, CDR1 is GTSNPN, CDR2 SVGIG (reference sequence). The CDR3 length is 14 residues. V lost 1 base to trimming and J lost 8 bases, with 18 bases between them. As DNA, the CDR3 is TGTGCCTGGAGTGCCGCCCTCGGGGGATACCAGCAGTACTTC. Protein sequence: CAWSAALGGYQQYF.

This chain links TRBV7-2 with TRBJ2-3, with a tentative D call TRBD2 (7 bases). Trimming took 5 bases from V and 2 from J, leaving 11 bases between them. The length of the CDR3 is 14 residues. The germline V gene encodes CDR1 SGHTA and CDR2 FQGNSA. CDR3 in amino acids: CASSGGAYTDTQYF. As DNA, the CDR3 is TGTGCCAGCAGCGGGGGGGCTTACACAGATACGCAGTATTTT.

The gene calls are TRBV28 and TRBJ1-2; D call uncertain. V dropped 5 bases and J dropped 8 bases, with 15 bases sitting between them. The CDR3 spans 13 residues. From germline, CDR1 is MDHEN and CDR2 SYDVKM. In nucleotides, the CDR3 is TGTGCCAGCAGTCCCGCTAGGGTGGGCGGCTACACCTTC. It codes for CASSPARVGGYTF.

V gene TRBV10-3 combines with J gene TRBJ2-2; TRBD1 might be the D (6 bases). Trimming pared 2 bases from V and 8 bases from J, leaving 21 bases between. The CDR3 spans 17 residues. Germline V lookup: CDR1 ENHRY, CDR2 SYGVKD. CDR3 DNA: TGTGCCATCAGTGAGCAAAGCAGGGGCCCGGGTTTGGGGGAGCTGTTTTTT. Its translation: CAISEQSRGPGLGELFF.

This clone was seen only a few times. The chain uses TRBV14 and TRBJ2-7; D is ambiguous. Trimming took 0 bases from V and 0 from J, leaving 12 bases between them. The CDR3 sequence is 16 residues long. Per the germline V gene, CDR1 is SGHDN and CDR2 is FVKESK. The chain's CDR3 is CASSQEWTSPSYEQYF. The CDR3 coding sequence is TGTGCCAGCAGCCAAGAGTGGACCTCACCCTCCTACGAGCAGTACTTC.

V and J are TRBV7-2 and TRBJ2-7; the D is unclear. Germline CDR1 is SGHTA and CDR2 is FQGNSA. The CDR3 totals 14 residues. V lost 5 bases, J lost 2 bases, and 13 bases lay in between. CDR3 region: CASSPQGATYEQYF. The DNA for the CDR3 is TGTGCCAGCAGCCCTCAAGGCGCGACCTACGAGCAGTACTTC.

The V gene is TRBV11-2, the J gene TRBJ1-1, with D perhaps matching TRBD1 (5 bases). The germline V and J ends were trimmed by 5 bases and 8 bases, with 21 bases remaining between them. The CDR3 runs 15 residues. The germline V gene encodes CDR1 SGHAT and CDR2 FQNNGV. In nucleotides, the CDR3 is TGTGCCAGCAGCCCATTAGTCGCGGGGGGGAGGGAAGCTTTCTTT. Protein sequence: CASSPLVAGGREAFF.

This clone was picked up a small number of times. The chain joins TRBV6-5 to TRBJ1-2; D is ambiguous. The CDR3 consists of 14 residues. The ends were cut back, 5 bases at V and 7 bases at J, with 17 bases in the middle. The germline CDR1 and CDR2 sequences are MNHEY and SVGAGI. CDR3 coding DNA: TGTGCCAGCAGTCCCAAGGCGCTCGGTCGTGGCTACACCTTC. Its translation: CASSPKALGRGYTF.

J is TRBJ1-1 and V is TRBV28; D gene uncertain. The CDR3 totals 17 residues. Germline-derived CDR1 and CDR2 are MDHEN and SYDVKM. Trimming removed 1 base at V and 0 bases at J, with 15 bases between. This chain's CDR3 is CASSLSSARRVNTEAFF. For the CDR3, the DNA is TGTGCCAGCAGTTTATCGTCCGCTCGACGGGTGAACACTGAAGCTTTCTTT.